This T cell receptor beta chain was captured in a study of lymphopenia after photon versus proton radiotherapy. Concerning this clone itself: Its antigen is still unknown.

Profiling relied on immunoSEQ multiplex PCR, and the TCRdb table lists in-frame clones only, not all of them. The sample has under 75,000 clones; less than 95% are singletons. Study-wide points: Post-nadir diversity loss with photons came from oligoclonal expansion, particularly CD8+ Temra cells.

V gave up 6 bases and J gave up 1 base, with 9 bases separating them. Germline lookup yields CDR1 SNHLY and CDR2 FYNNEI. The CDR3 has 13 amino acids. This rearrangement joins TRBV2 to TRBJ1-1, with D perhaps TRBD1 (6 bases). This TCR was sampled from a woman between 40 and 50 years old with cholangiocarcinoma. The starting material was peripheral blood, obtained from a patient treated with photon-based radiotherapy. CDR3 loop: CASRARGNTEAFF. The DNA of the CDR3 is TGTGCCAGCAGGGCCAGGGGGAACACTGAAGCTTTCTTT.